The 32 T cell receptor beta chains reported below all come from one sample, sequenced in a study of human CD8 memory T cell subsets (dated by TCRdb to about 2020). A Human TCR Profiling Kit was used to prepare UMI-labeled 5' RACE TCRbeta libraries. One entry per CDR3 protein sequence results from the TCRdb reprocessing of the reads, with DNA left out. The table kept for this sample lists about 4,300 distinct CDR3 sequences. 33% of the sample rests with the top ten. The specimen sequenced was CD8+ T cells from PBMCs. The receptor source for this set is a human donor in good health.

J is TRBJ2-7 and V is TRBV20-1; lacking DNA, the TRBD2 call made by TCRdb goes unchecked. The CDR3 is 14 residues long. Germline V gene sequence: CDR1 DFQATT, CDR2 SNEGSKA (reference sequence). The CDR3 sequence: CSAETSGTSYEQYF.

The chain carries TRBV7-9 and TRBJ1-2. The germline gives CDR1 SEHNR, CDR2 FQNEAQ (reference sequence). The length of the CDR3 is 15 residues. CDR3 in amino acids: CASIPEVYLNYGYTF.

This chain joins TRBV19 and TRBJ1-1; TCRdb reports TRBD1, a call that lacks DNA to check it against. This CDR3 is 15 amino acids long. Germline CDR1 and CDR2: LNHDA and SQIVND (reference sequence). The CDR3 loop is CASSGTDYSNTEAFF.

The rearrangement joins TRBV6-4 to TRBJ2-3. The germline V gene has CDR1 MRHNA and CDR2 SNTAGT. This CDR3 contains 15 residues. The CDR3 spells CASSDSRGSTDTQYF.

The chain combines TRBV6-5 with TRBJ1-2. Germline-derived CDR1 and CDR2 are MNHEY and SVGAGI. This CDR3 is built from 14 residues. The CDR3 loop is CASSYSEGAAGYTF.

The chain combines TRBV30 with TRBJ2-1. Per germline, CDR1 GTSNPN and CDR2 SVGIG (reference sequence). The CDR3 runs to 11 residues. CDR3 sequence reads: CAWSDGNEQFF.

The chain carries TRBV10-1 and TRBJ2-2. Per the germline V gene, CDR1 is WNHNN and CDR2 is SYGVQD (reference sequence). This CDR3 contains 13 residues. The CDR3 is CASSLGTAGELFF.

The genes are TRBV5-1 and TRBJ2-1; TCRdb's D gene call, TRBD2, goes unchecked for lack of DNA. The CDR3 is made up of 16 amino acids. Germline V gene data show CDR1 as SGHRS and CDR2 as YFSETQ. CDR3 in amino acids: CASSPASGQTYNEQFF.

This chain uses TRBV2 with TRBJ2-7; there is no DNA to check the TCRdb D call of TRBD2. From germline, CDR1 is SNHLY and CDR2 FYNNEI. CDR3 size: 15 residues. CDR3 loop: CASSEMASGTYEQYF.

The J gene is TRBJ2-3, the V gene TRBV5-1; the TCRdb D gene call, TRBD2, has no DNA to confirm it. Germline CDR1 reads SGHRS; CDR2 reads YFSETQ. The CDR3 runs 19 residues. CDR3 amino acids: CASTPRPGYWVVPTDTQYF.

The chain is built from TRBV4-1 and TRBJ2-1; as DNA is missing, the TRBD2 call by TCRdb cannot be tested. Germline V lookup: CDR1 MGHRA, CDR2 YSYEKL. The length of the CDR3 is 12 residues. The CDR3 protein is CASGMRGGEQFF.

This sequence joins TRBV20-1 and TRBJ2-7. The CDR3 has 15 residues. Germline CDR1 is DFQATT and CDR2 is SNEGSKA (reference sequence). The CDR3 reads CSARGRHGLLPEQYF.

The chain uses TRBV20-1 and TRBJ1-3; no DNA is available, so the TRBD1 call from TCRdb remains unchecked. This CDR3 is 13 amino acids long. CDR1 DFQATT and CDR2 SNEGSKA come from the germline V gene (reference sequence). This CDR3 is CSALQGTGNTIYF.

The V call is TRBV20-1, the J call TRBJ1-1; no DNA is available, so the TRBD1 call from TCRdb remains unchecked. CDR3 size: 15 residues. Per germline, CDR1 DFQATT and CDR2 SNEGSKA (reference sequence). The CDR3 sequence: CSARDGGRPDTEAFF.

This clonotype is called medium-sized based on its frequency. The chain employs TRBV4-1 and TRBJ1-1; TCRdb reports TRBD1, a call that lacks DNA to check it against. Germline V gene data show CDR1 as MGHRA and CDR2 as YSYEKL. CDR3 length: 15 residues. The CDR3 region is CASSQEAQGDTEAFF.

This clonotype is medium-sized by frequency. The chain is built from TRBV7-6 and TRBJ2-7; lacking DNA, the TRBD1 call made by TCRdb goes unchecked. Germline values: CDR1 SGHVS, CDR2 FNYEAQ. This CDR3 spans 13 amino acids. The CDR3 reads CASSPGPNYEQYF. The variable domain in full, with the rest retrieved from reference TRBV7-6 and TRBJ2-7, is GAGVSQSPRYKVTKRGQDVALRCDPISGHVSLYWYRQALGQGPEFLTYFNYEAQQDKSGLPNDRFSAERPEGSISTLTIQRTEQRDSAMYRCASSPGPNYEQYFGPGTRLTVT.

This clonotype is identified as medium-sized from frequency. The rearrangement links TRBV28 to TRBJ1-5. CDR1 is MDHEN and CDR2 is SYDVKM in the germline V gene. The CDR3 sequence is 15 residues long. The CDR3 reads CASSLYGNSNQPQHF. The variable domain in full, completed from reference TRBV28 and TRBJ1-5, reads DVKVTQSSRYLVKRTGEKVFLECVQDMDHENMFWYRQDPGLGLRLIYFSYDVKMKEKGDIPEGYSVSREKKERFSLILESASTNQTSMYLCASSLYGNSNQPQHFGDGTRLSIL.

The rearrangement links TRBV5-6 to TRBJ2-2. CDR3 length: 16 residues. Germline CDR1 reads SGHDT; CDR2 reads YYEEEE. The CDR3 loop reads CASSLRNLENTGELFF.

This rearrangement joins TRBV28 to TRBJ2-5; the TCRdb D gene call, TRBD1, has no DNA to confirm it. Germline V CDR1 and CDR2: MDHEN, SYDVKM. The CDR3 runs 15 residues. The CDR3 sequence: CASSVRGEPEMAQYF. The full variable domain, with the rest looked up from reference TRBV28 and TRBJ2-5, is DVKVTQSSRYLVKRTGEKVFLECVQDMDHENMFWYRQDPGLGLRLIYFSYDVKMKEKGDIPEGYSVSREKKERFSLILESASTNQTSMYLCASSVRGEPEMAQYFGPGTRLLVL.

The chain carries TRBV2 and TRBJ2-1; TCRdb lists TRBD2, though no DNA is available to test this call. Germline V gene data show CDR1 as SNHLY and CDR2 as FYNNEI. There are 15 residues in the CDR3. CDR3: CASSAGTVAPAEQFF. Looking up the rest from reference TRBV2 and TRBJ2-1 gives the full variable domain: EPEVTQTPSHQVTQMGQEVILRCVPISNHLYFYWYRQILGQKVEFLVSFYNNEISEKSEIFDDQFSVERPDGSNFTLKIRSTKLEDSAMYFCASSAGTVAPAEQFFGPGTRLTVL.

This chain's CDR3 is CASSAGTGTGEQYF. The rearrangement joins TRBV7-6 to TRBJ2-7; TCRdb's assignment of TRBD1 cannot be checked, as there is no DNA. The CDR3 is made up of 14 amino acids. Germline V lookup: CDR1 SGHVS, CDR2 FNYEAQ. The full variable domain, in which reference TRBV7-6 and TRBJ2-7 provide the parts outside the CDR3, is GAGVSQSPRYKVTKRGQDVALRCDPISGHVSLYWYRQALGQGPEFLTYFNYEAQQDKSGLPNDRFSAERPEGSISTLTIQRTEQRDSAMYRCASSAGTGTGEQYFGPGTRLTVT.

The chain couples TRBV7-9 to TRBJ2-6; no DNA is available, so the TRBD2 call from TCRdb remains unchecked. The CDR3 contains 15 residues. Germline V gene sequence: CDR1 SEHNR, CDR2 FQNEAQ (reference sequence). The CDR3 sequence is CASSPVGAGANVLTF.

The V and J genes are TRBV27 and TRBJ2-2; the TCRdb call, TRBD2, lacks DNA for checking. Germline lookup yields CDR1 MNHEY and CDR2 SMNVEV (reference sequence). CDR3 size: 15 residues. CDR3 in amino acids: CASSLFRRAGWELFF.

The chain couples TRBV7-3 to TRBJ2-3; TCRdb's D call, TRBD1, is unchecked because there is no DNA. This CDR3 spans 14 amino acids. The germline V gene has CDR1 SGHTA and CDR2 FQGTGA. The chain's CDR3 is CASSSGLATDTQYF.

The CDR3 region is CASSPAADTQYF. This chain connects TRBV12-3 or TRBV12-4 to TRBJ2-3; TCRdb designates TRBD1, a call that cannot be tested without DNA. The length of the CDR3 is 12 residues.

This sequence joins TRBV10-3 and TRBJ2-5; the TRBD1 assignment by TCRdb is unverifiable without DNA. Germline CDR1 reads ENHRY; CDR2 reads SYGVKD. This CDR3 is 15 amino acids long. This chain's CDR3 is CAISSGTGTVETQYF.

CDR3 sequence reads: CASTRSHPNTGELFF. This chain links TRBV2 with TRBJ2-2; without DNA, the TCRdb call of TRBD2 cannot be checked. This CDR3 region has 15 residues. Germline lookup yields CDR1 SNHLY and CDR2 FYNNEI.

Its frequency marks this clonotype as medium-sized. The J gene is TRBJ2-3, the V gene TRBV27; TCRdb outputs TRBD2, but without DNA this stays unchecked. This CDR3 is built from 17 residues. Germline V gene data show CDR1 as MNHEY and CDR2 as SMNVEV (reference sequence). CDR3 protein: CASSGTRTSGATDTQYF.

This clonotype shows up as medium-sized by frequency. This chain joins TRBV6-6 and TRBJ1-4; absent DNA, TCRdb's TRBD1 call cannot be checked. The CDR3 runs to 15 residues. Looked up from germline, CDR1 is MNHNY and CDR2 is SVGAGI (reference sequence). This CDR3 is CASSGGRDINEKLFF.

V is TRBV28 and J is TRBJ2-1; as DNA is missing, the TRBD1 call by TCRdb cannot be tested. The CDR3 spans 14 residues. The germline gives CDR1 MDHEN, CDR2 SYDVKM. CDR3 protein: CASSLQGIYNEQFF.

CDR3 sequence reads: CASSFGHEQYF. The genes are TRBV12-3 or TRBV12-4 and TRBJ2-7. The CDR3 has 11 residues.

The genes are TRBV12-3 or TRBV12-4 and TRBJ1-6. This CDR3 region has 15 residues. CDR3: CASSFGGAGPAPLHF.